One and the same sample provided the 28 T cell receptor beta chains below, sequenced in a study of cytomegalovirus exposure and HLA in healthy donors. Primers for the PCR totalled 60 Vbeta and 13 Jbeta. Repertoires were generated with immunoSEQ multiplex PCR, while TCRdb's copy carries only in-frame clones and drops some. The sample consists of 120,000 to 150,000 clones, approximately 9% of them appearing once. The sequenced sample consisted of PBMCs. The receptor source for this set is a male donor in good health and CMV-seronegative.

The chain links TRBV11-3 to TRBJ2-7, with 8 bases fitting TRBD1. The CDR3 is made up of 15 amino acids. J was trimmed by 5 bases and V by 1 base; bases with no gene match: 7. Germline V gene lookup returns CDR1 SGHNT and CDR2 YENEEA. CDR3 sequence reads: CASSLVWTGLDEQYF. The CDR3 DNA sequence: TGTGCCAGCAGCTTAGTTTGGACAGGGCTCGACGAGCAGTACTTC.

This clone was detected only a few times. CDR3 sequence: CASSGVAGVRTDTQYF. DNA of the CDR3: TGTGCCAGCAGTGGGGTAGCGGGAGTGAGGACAGATACGCAGTATTTT. The chain has TRBV25-1 and TRBJ2-3; 9 nucleotides align to TRBD2. Unmatched junction bases numbered 8, after V lost 4 bases and J lost 3 bases. The CDR3 length is 16 residues. Per germline, CDR1 MGHDK and CDR2 SYGVNS. Full variable domain (rest looked up from reference TRBV25-1 and TRBJ2-3): EADIYQTPRYLVIGTGKKITLECSQTMGHDKMYWYQQDPGMELHLIHYSYGVNSTEKGDLSSESTVSRIRTEHFPLTLESARPSHTSQYLCASSGVAGVRTDTQYFGPGTRLTVL.

The chain is built from TRBV5-1 and TRBJ2-5, with 14 nucleotides matching TRBD2. Germline-derived CDR1 and CDR2 are SGHRS and YFSETQ. Unmatched junction bases numbered 7, after V lost 3 bases and J lost 9 bases. The CDR3 is 15 amino acids. CDR3 in amino acids: CASSSGTSGGMAQYF. CDR3 nucleotide sequence: TGCGCCAGCAGCTCTGGGACTAGCGGGGGAATGGCCCAGTACTTC.

This clone was seen a few times. The chain links TRBV7-8 to TRBJ1-2; TRBD1 agrees at 10 bases. Germline V lookup: CDR1 SGHVS, CDR2 FQNEAQ. There are 16 residues in the CDR3. With V trimmed by 0 bases and J by 6 bases, 7 bases remained unmatched. CDR3 nucleotides: TGTGCCAGCAGCTTAGCGGGACAGGGGAATTCAGATGGCTACACCTTC. It specifies CASSLAGQGNSDGYTF.

This clone was counted only a few times. The junction and the germline gene differ at one end; a read error may be behind it. The genes are TRBV7-9 and TRBJ2-1; TRBD2 agrees at 13 bases. The CDR3 consists of 17 residues. Germline CDR1 reads SEHNR; CDR2 reads FQNEAQ (reference sequence). CDR3 nucleotides: TGTGCCAGCAGCGCCCCGGGACAGGGACTAGCGGGGCTAGAGCGGTTCTTC. It translates to CASSAPGQGLAGLERFF. Looking up the rest from reference TRBV7-9 and TRBJ2-1 gives the full variable domain: DTGVSQNPRHKITKRGQNVTFRCDPISEHNRLYWYRQTLGQGPEFLTYFQNEAQLEKSRLLSDRFSAERPKGSFSTLEIQRTEQGDSAMYLCASSAPGQGLAGLERFFGPGTRLTVL.

The sample holds a few counts of this clone. V and J are TRBV19 and TRBJ1-3; 7 bases fit TRBD1. CDR3 length: 15 amino acids. Germline V lookup: CDR1 LNHDA, CDR2 SQIVND (reference sequence). V lost 10 bases, J lost 0 bases, and 9 bases stayed unmatched. The CDR3 here is CATNRGDNSGNTIYF. The CDR3 coding sequence is TGTGCCACTAACAGGGGCGACAACTCTGGAAACACCATATATTTT.

V gene TRBV30 combines with J gene TRBJ2-1; tentative D call: TRBD2 (6 bases). Germline loops: CDR1 GTSNPN, CDR2 SVGIG (reference sequence). The CDR3 is 12 amino acids. Here the CDR3 reads CAFGRTRNEQFF. The CDR3 region has the DNA TGTGCTTTTGGGAGGACCCGTAATGAGCAGTTCTTC. Filled out from reference TRBV30 and TRBJ2-1, the complete variable domain reads SQTIHQWPATLVQPVGSPLSLECTVEGTSNPNLYWYRQAAGRGLQLLFYSVGIGQISSEVPQNLSASRPQDRQFILSSKKLLLSDSGFYLCAFGRTRNEQFFGPGTRLTVL.

The V gene is TRBV6-5, the J gene TRBJ2-2; tentatively, D is TRBD1 (5 bases). Germline V gene lookup returns CDR1 MNHEY and CDR2 SVGAGI. The CDR3 has 15 amino acids. The V end was cut by 7 bases, the J end by 0 bases, with 12 bases between. This chain's CDR3 is CASKKGPANTGELFF. The CDR3 DNA sequence: TGTGCCAGCAAGAAGGGGCCTGCGAACACCGGGGAGCTGTTTTTT.

In its sample, this clone was seen a few times. One junction end disagrees with the germline gene, perhaps due to a read error. V usage is TRBV19 and J usage is TRBJ1-5; D gene unclear. Germline CDR1 LNHDA, CDR2 SQIVND (reference sequence). The CDR3 is made up of 13 amino acids. The CDR3 DNA reads TGTGCCAGTAGTATAGAGGGCAAGCAGCCCCAGCATTTT. Protein sequence: CASSIEGKQPQHF.

This sequence joins TRBV6-4 and TRBJ2-2; TRBD1 is a possible D gene (5 bases). The V gene lost 6 bases and the J gene lost 2 bases, with 7 bases spanning the gap. Germline lookup yields CDR1 MRHNA and CDR2 SNTAGT. The length of the CDR3 is 13 residues. Here the CDR3 reads CASRDTNTGELFF. The DNA of the CDR3 is TGTGCCAGCAGGGACACTAACACCGGGGAGCTGTTTTTT.

This chain joins TRBV5-5 and TRBJ1-5; maybe TRBD1 (6 bases). From germline, CDR1 is SGHKS and CDR2 YYEKEE (reference sequence). The germline V and J ends were trimmed by 2 bases and 6 bases, with 12 bases remaining between them. The CDR3 runs 14 residues. CDR3 region: CASSFDGGRQPQHF. The CDR3 DNA follows: TGTGCCAGCAGCTTCGATGGGGGCCGTCAGCCCCAGCATTTT.

This chain links TRBV5-4 with TRBJ2-3; 8 bases align to TRBD2. J was trimmed by 5 bases and V by 1 base; bases with no gene match: 3. Looked up from germline, CDR1 is SGHNT and CDR2 is YYREEE (reference sequence). This CDR3 is built from 14 residues. For the CDR3, the DNA is TGTGCCAGCAGCTTGCCCGGGACTAGAGATACGCAGTATTTT. It specifies CASSLPGTRDTQYF.

V is TRBV5-1 and J is TRBJ2-3; D ambiguous. With 0 bases removed from V and 6 bases from J, the gap between germline ends came to 8 bases. This CDR3 has 13 amino acids. Looked up from germline, CDR1 is SGHRS and CDR2 is YFSETQ. The CDR3 here is CASSLESPDTQYF. The DNA of the CDR3 is TGCGCCAGCAGCTTGGAATCCCCGGATACGCAGTATTTT. Full variable domain (missing parts from reference TRBV5-1 and TRBJ2-3): KAGVTQTPRYLIKTRGQQVTLSCSPISGHRSVSWYQQTPGQGLQFLFEYFSETQRNKGNFPGRFSGRQFSNSRSEMNVSTLELGDSALYLCASSLESPDTQYFGPGTRLTVL.

This clone was recorded a few times. This chain links TRBV29-1 with TRBJ1-2; D call uncertain. CDR3 size: 11 residues. Trimming pared 7 bases from V and 4 bases from J, leaving 10 bases between. Germline assignment: CDR1 SQVTM and CDR2 ANQGSEA. The CDR3 DNA follows: TGCAGCGCCATAGACACCTATGGCTACACCTTC. Translation gives CSAIDTYGYTF.

This clone appeared a few times. CDR3 region: CASSLGYINNEQFF. The CDR3 DNA reads as TGTGCCAGCAGCTTAGGGTACATCAACAATGAGCAGTTCTTC. The chain links TRBV7-9 to TRBJ2-1; D is unresolved. The germline V gene has CDR1 SEHNR and CDR2 FQNEAQ (reference sequence). Trimming left V 1 base short and J 5 bases short, with 9 bases between. The CDR3 loop spans 14 amino acids.

This clone was seen a few times. The rearrangement joins TRBV6-5 to TRBJ2-1; the match to TRBD2 covers 7 bases. J was trimmed by 0 bases and V by 6 bases; bases with no gene match: 5. Germline values: CDR1 MNHEY, CDR2 SVGAGI. The CDR3 sequence is 15 residues long. The CDR3 nucleotides are TGTGCCAGCAGAAACAGCGGGACCTCCTACAATGAGCAGTTCTTC. It codes for CASRNSGTSYNEQFF.

This clone has more than one count but fewer than ten. This rearrangement joins TRBV29-1 to TRBJ2-4, with 8 bases matching TRBD1. Looked up from germline, CDR1 is SQVTM and CDR2 is ANQGSEA. Losses at the gene ends were 1 base for V and 0 bases for J; bases not matched to a gene: 5. The CDR3 contains 16 residues. CDR3 protein: CSVEVSRGQAKNIQYF. CDR3 in DNA: TGCAGCGTTGAAGTTTCCAGGGGGCAAGCCAAAAACATTCAGTACTTC.

This clone was seen a handful of times. The chain carries TRBV29-1 and TRBJ1-5; D might be TRBD1 (6 bases). The V end lost 4 bases, the J end lost 4 bases, and 11 bases lay between the germline ends. Germline loops: CDR1 SQVTM, CDR2 ANQGSEA. The CDR3 is 13 amino acids. In nucleotides, the CDR3 is TGCAGCGTTGTTGCAGGGGCTAATCAGCCCCAGCATTTT. This sequence encodes CSVVAGANQPQHF.

This clone was found a few times. The chain carries TRBV11-2 and TRBJ1-4; D might be TRBD1 (5 bases). V lost 0 bases to trimming and J lost 3 bases, with 11 bases between them. The CDR3 is made up of 16 amino acids. CDR1 and CDR2 (germline): SGHAT, FQNNGV. In nucleotides, the CDR3 is TGTGCCAGCAGCTTAGATGGCGGGACGGCTAATGAAAAACTGTTTTTT. It specifies CASSLDGGTANEKLFF.

This clone was observed a few times. The J gene is TRBJ2-7, the V gene TRBV27; TRBD1 aligns across 9 bases. This CDR3 is built from 13 residues. The germline gives CDR1 MNHEY, CDR2 SMNVEV (reference sequence). Germline trimming cut 7 bases from V and 5 bases from J; bases unmatched to any gene: 6. The CDR3: CASTGDRGNEQYF. The CDR3 DNA reads as TGTGCCAGCACTGGTGACAGGGGGAACGAGCAGTACTTC.

The rearrangement joins TRBV28 to TRBJ2-4; D may be TRBD2 (6 bases). The CDR3 spans 14 residues. V was clipped by 6 bases and J by 5 bases, with 14 bases between them. Per the germline V gene, CDR1 is MDHEN and CDR2 is SYDVKM. The CDR3 DNA is TGTGCCAGCAGACCCGGGACTCTAGAAAACATTCAGTACTTC. Translation: CASRPGTLENIQYF.

This clone appeared a few times. V is TRBV28 and J is TRBJ1-1; no firm D call. The CDR3 is made up of 11 amino acids. CDR1 is MDHEN, CDR2 SYDVKM, per germline. Deletions cut 3 bases from V and 8 bases from J, with 7 bases between. DNA for the CDR3: TGTGCCAGCAGTTTGCGGGAAGAAGCTTTCTTT. Residues: CASSLREEAFF.

Here the CDR3 DNA reads TGTGCCAGCAGCGTGGGAGGGGTGGGAGAGACCCAGTACTTC. As protein: CASSVGGVGETQYF. The chain joins TRBV9 to TRBJ2-5; 7 nucleotides line up with TRBD2. The length of the CDR3 is 14 residues. The ends lost 2 bases at V and 4 bases at J; junction bases unmatched: 5. CDR1 and CDR2 from the germline V gene are SGDLS and YYNGEE.

The chain uses TRBV29-1 and TRBJ2-3, with 11 bases fitting TRBD2. The CDR3 is 12 residues long. The germline CDR1 and CDR2 sequences are SQVTM and ANQGSEA. V gave up 7 bases and J gave up 3 bases; unmatched junction bases: 0. The CDR3 protein is CSGTSGTDTQYF. The CDR3, as DNA: TGCAGCGGGACTAGCGGGACAGATACGCAGTATTTT.

The CDR3 DNA reads TGTGCCAGTAGTACTAACATGGGCCGGTTCAGCAATCAGCCCCAGCATTTT. This gives the protein CASSTNMGRFSNQPQHF. The chain couples TRBV19 to TRBJ1-5, with D unclear. The CDR3 sequence is 17 residues long. Germline CDR1 LNHDA, CDR2 SQIVND (reference sequence). Trimming took 4 bases from V and 1 from J, leaving 17 bases between them.

The chain joins TRBV14 to TRBJ2-7; a possible D gene is TRBD2 (5 bases). Germline V CDR1 and CDR2: SGHDN, FVKESK. V was shortened by 4 bases and J by 2 bases, with 9 bases between the two germline ends. The CDR3 spans 13 residues. The CDR3 bases are TGTGCCAGCAGCCTTCCCGGGGCCTACGAGCAGTACTTC. Translated: CASSLPGAYEQYF.

This clone occurred a few times. V is TRBV21-1 and J is TRBJ2-2; the table's D call, TRBD1, was not checked against the DNA. TRBV21-1 is a pseudogene. This CDR3 region has 15 residues. Here the CDR3 DNA reads TGTGCCAGCAGCGTTGACCAGGGGAACACCGGGGAGCTGTTTTTT. Its protein is CASSVDQGNTGELFF.

This clone was counted only a few times. The genes are TRBV6-4 and TRBJ1-2; 10 bases agree with TRBD1. The ends lost 4 bases at V and 7 bases at J; junction bases unmatched: 3. CDR3 length: 13 amino acids. Germline lookup yields CDR1 MRHNA and CDR2 SNTAGT. This chain's CDR3 is CASSGDRGGGYTF. The DNA for the CDR3 is TGTGCCAGCAGTGGGGACAGGGGAGGTGGCTACACCTTC.